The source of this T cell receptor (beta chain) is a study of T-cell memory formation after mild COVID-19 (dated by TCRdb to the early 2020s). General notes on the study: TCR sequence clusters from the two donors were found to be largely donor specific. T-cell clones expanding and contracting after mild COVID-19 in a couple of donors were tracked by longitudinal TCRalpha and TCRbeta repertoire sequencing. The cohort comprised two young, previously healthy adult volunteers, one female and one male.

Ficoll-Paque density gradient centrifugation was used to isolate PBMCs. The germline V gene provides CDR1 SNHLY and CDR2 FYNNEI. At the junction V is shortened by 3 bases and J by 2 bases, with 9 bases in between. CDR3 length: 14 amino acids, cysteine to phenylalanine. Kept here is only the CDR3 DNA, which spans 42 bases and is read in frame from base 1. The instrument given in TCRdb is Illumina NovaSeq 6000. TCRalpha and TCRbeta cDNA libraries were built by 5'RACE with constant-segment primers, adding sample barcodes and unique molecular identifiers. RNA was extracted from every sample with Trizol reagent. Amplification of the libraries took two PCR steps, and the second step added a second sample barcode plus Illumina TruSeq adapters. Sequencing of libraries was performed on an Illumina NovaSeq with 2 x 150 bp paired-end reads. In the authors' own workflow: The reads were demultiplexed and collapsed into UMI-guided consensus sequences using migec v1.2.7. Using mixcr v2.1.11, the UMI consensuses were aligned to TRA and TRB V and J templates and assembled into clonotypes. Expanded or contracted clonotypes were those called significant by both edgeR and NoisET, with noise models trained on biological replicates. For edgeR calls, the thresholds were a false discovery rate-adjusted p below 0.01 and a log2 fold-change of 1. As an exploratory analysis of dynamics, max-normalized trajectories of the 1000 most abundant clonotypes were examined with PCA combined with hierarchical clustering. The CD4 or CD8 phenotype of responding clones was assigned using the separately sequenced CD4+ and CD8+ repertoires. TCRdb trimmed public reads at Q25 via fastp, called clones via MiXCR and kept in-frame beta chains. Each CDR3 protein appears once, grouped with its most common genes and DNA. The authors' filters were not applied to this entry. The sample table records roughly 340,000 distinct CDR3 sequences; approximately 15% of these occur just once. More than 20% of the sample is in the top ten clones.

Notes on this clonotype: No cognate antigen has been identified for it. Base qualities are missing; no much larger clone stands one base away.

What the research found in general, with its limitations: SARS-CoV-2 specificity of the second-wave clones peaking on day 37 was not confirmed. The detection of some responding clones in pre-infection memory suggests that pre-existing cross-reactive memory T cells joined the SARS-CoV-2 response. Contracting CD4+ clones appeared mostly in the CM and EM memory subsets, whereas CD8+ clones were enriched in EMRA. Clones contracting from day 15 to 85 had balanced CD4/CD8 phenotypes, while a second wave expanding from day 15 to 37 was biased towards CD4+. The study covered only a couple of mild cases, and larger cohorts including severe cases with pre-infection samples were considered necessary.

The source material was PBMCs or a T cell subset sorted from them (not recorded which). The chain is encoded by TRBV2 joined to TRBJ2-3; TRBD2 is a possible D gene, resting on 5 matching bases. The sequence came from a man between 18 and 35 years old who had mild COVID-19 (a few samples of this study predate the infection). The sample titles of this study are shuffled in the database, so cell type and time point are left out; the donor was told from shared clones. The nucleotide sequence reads TGTGCCAGCAGTGAGGACTCCTACACAGATACGCAGTATTTT. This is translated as CASSEDSYTDTQYF.